One T cell receptor (beta chain) is described in this entry. The CDR3 carries no conserved terminal phenylalanine or tryptophan, so it likely arises from a read error. The DNA is omitted, as the CDR3 cannot be located on it reliably, and the CDR3 follows TCRdb's listing. Sequencing was done on patients that had shown CD8+CD57+ cell expansion by flow cytometry. All patients had severe acquired aplastic anemia. The germline V gene encodes CDR1 SGHVS and CDR2 FQNEAQ. The CDR3 length is 9 residues, termini included. The sample comes from a study of CD8+CD57+ T cells in acquired aplastic anemia. Study context: The study obtained an average of approximately 2.9 ug of DNA from sorted CD4+ and CD8+ cells.

TCR beta VDJ combinations and CDR3 sequences were profiled from genomic DNA. A single record per CDR3 protein comes from TCRdb applying MiXCR to the reads. The sample has 260,000 or so distinct CDR3 sequences; around half are singletons. This sequence originates from a human donor with aplastic anemia. The gene calls are TRBV7-8 and TRBJ2-3; TRBD1, the D gene given by the table, was not confirmed from the DNA. The source material was sorted CD4+, CD8+, or CD8+CD57+ T cells (not recorded which) from PBMCs. CDR3 sequence reads: CASSPTPGQ.